These 31 T cell receptor beta chains were sequenced from one sample in a study of cytomegalovirus exposure and HLA in healthy donors. The primer mix had 60 Vbeta and 13 Jbeta primers. The data were produced by immunoSEQ multiplex PCR, yet TCRdb's version contains in-frame clones alone and is incomplete. The table has 120,000 or so clones, more than 9% seen once. Material: PBMCs. Receptors originate from a woman aged 18-30 years in good health and CMV-seropositive.

This clone was seen only a few times. V gene TRBV29-1 combines with J gene TRBJ2-7; 9 bases align to TRBD2. The CDR3 sequence is 13 residues long. The V segment lost 6 bases and the J segment 2 bases; nucleotides outside the gene matches: 5. Germline-derived CDR1 and CDR2 are SQVTM and ANQGSEA. Here the CDR3 DNA reads TGCAGCGTGCGACTAGCGGAACCCTACGAGCAGTACTTC. Translated: CSVRLAEPYEQYF.

This clone was seen more than once but under ten times. The chain employs TRBV28 and TRBJ2-5, with D perhaps matching TRBD1 (6 bases). From germline, CDR1 is MDHEN and CDR2 SYDVKM. V lost 2 bases, J lost 2 bases, and 9 bases lay in between. The CDR3 has 14 residues. CDR3 sequence reads: CASSLSDRQETQYF. The CDR3 bases are TGTGCCAGCAGTTTAAGCGACAGGCAAGAGACCCAGTACTTC. Full variable domain (outside the CDR3, taken from reference TRBV28 and TRBJ2-5): DVKVTQSSRYLVKRTGEKVFLECVQDMDHENMFWYRQDPGLGLRLIYFSYDVKMKEKGDIPEGYSVSREKKERFSLILESASTNQTSMYLCASSLSDRQETQYFGPGTRLLVL.

This rearrangement joins TRBV18 to TRBJ2-1, with D maybe TRBD2 (5 bases). The germline V and J ends were trimmed by 5 bases and 1 base, with 12 bases remaining between them. This CDR3 comprises 15 residues. CDR1 and CDR2 (germline): KGHSH, LQKENI. This CDR3 reads CASSSSGGSYNEQFF. The CDR3 DNA reads as TGTGCCAGCTCATCCTCCGGCGGGTCCTACAATGAGCAGTTCTTC.

This clone has a handful of counts. J is TRBJ2-3 and V is TRBV5-4, with D unresolved. This CDR3 has 15 residues. Germline loops: CDR1 SGHNT, CDR2 YYREEE (reference sequence). The germline V and J ends were trimmed by 1 base and 0 bases, with 9 bases remaining between them. CDR3: CASSLKTTSTDTQYF. CDR3 sequence (DNA): TGTGCCAGCAGCTTGAAGACGACTAGCACAGATACGCAGTATTTT.

This clone has a handful of counts. The V call is TRBV4-1, the J call TRBJ2-1, with 9 bases lining up with TRBD2. Germline values: CDR1 MGHRA, CDR2 YSYEKL. The CDR3 totals 15 residues. V shed 4 bases, J shed 10 bases, and the junction held 11 bases outside the gene matches. CDR3 protein: CASSPTPIAGVEQFF. Here the CDR3 DNA reads TGCGCCAGCAGCCCGACCCCGATAGCGGGAGTCGAGCAGTTCTTC.

In its sample, this clone was seen a few times. The chain employs TRBV5-1 and TRBJ1-1, with D maybe TRBD1 (5 bases). Germline V gene data show CDR1 as SGHRS and CDR2 as YFSETQ. This CDR3 contains 11 residues. Trimming stripped 7 bases from V and 1 base from J, with 5 bases between. The CDR3 DNA reads TGCGCCAGCCAGGGGAACACTGAAGCTTTCTTT. Its translation is CASQGNTEAFF. Drawing the rest from reference TRBV5-1 and TRBJ1-1, the complete variable domain is KAGVTQTPRYLIKTRGQQVTLSCSPISGHRSVSWYQQTPGQGLQFLFEYFSETQRNKGNFPGRFSGRQFSNSRSEMNVSTLELGDSALYLCASQGNTEAFFGQGTRLTVV.

The chain joins TRBV5-6 to TRBJ1-2; 7 nucleotides align to TRBD1. The length of the CDR3 is 14 residues. In germline, CDR1 is SGHDT, CDR2 YYEEEE. Trimming at V came to 1 base and at J to 3 bases, leaving 3 bases not matched to a gene. CDR3 sequence reads: CASSLSGTDYGYTF. The CDR3 DNA is TGTGCCAGCAGCTTGTCGGGGACAGACTATGGCTACACCTTC.

Only a few counts were recorded for this clone. The rearrangement joins TRBV7-9 to TRBJ1-3, with D possibly being TRBD1 (5 bases). The germline gives CDR1 SEHNR, CDR2 FQNEAQ (reference sequence). The CDR3 contains 15 residues. V lost 6 bases and J lost 4, with 16 bases in between. The DNA of the CDR3 is TGTGCCAGCAGTTCAACAGGACCTGTGGGAAACACCATATATTTT. It specifies CASSSTGPVGNTIYF.

The CDR3 spells CASEAGAYEQYF. The DNA of the CDR3 is TGTGCCAGCGAAGCGGGGGCCTACGAGCAGTACTTC. This sequence joins TRBV6-1 and TRBJ2-7; TRBD2 matches 8 bases. Germline V gives CDR1 MNHNS, CDR2 SASEGT. J was trimmed by 2 bases and V by 8 bases; bases with no gene match: 2. The CDR3 is 12 residues long.

This clone was seen more than once but under ten times. V gene TRBV30 combines with J gene TRBJ2-7; TRBD2 might be the D (5 bases). The V gene lost 3 bases and the J gene lost 3 bases, with 15 bases spanning the gap. Germline V gene sequence: CDR1 GTSNPN, CDR2 SVGIG (reference sequence). This CDR3 has 14 residues. In DNA, the CDR3 is TGTGCCTGGAGAAGTGGAGGTGGGGTCTACGAGCAGTACTTC. Encoded protein: CAWRSGGGVYEQYF.

This clone was detected only a few times. V gene TRBV5-4 combines with J gene TRBJ1-1; D is possibly TRBD1 (5 bases). CDR1 SGHNT and CDR2 YYREEE come from the germline V gene (reference sequence). This CDR3 spans 12 amino acids. This chain's CDR3 is CAASQGNTEAFF. The CDR3 bases are TGTGCGGCATCGCAGGGTAACACTGAAGCTTTCTTT. Full variable domain (missing parts from reference TRBV5-4 and TRBJ1-1): ETGVTQSPTHLIKTRGQQVTLRCSSQSGHNTVSWYQQALGQGPQFIFQYYREEENGRGNFPPRFSGLQFPNYSSELNVNALELDDSALYLCAASQGNTEAFFGQGTRLTVV.

This chain uses TRBV5-1 with TRBJ1-1; D unresolved. V lost 2 bases, J lost 6 bases, and 11 bases lay in between. CDR1 SGHRS and CDR2 YFSETQ come from the germline V gene. This CDR3 contains 13 residues. The CDR3 region is CASSFEAAAEAFF. The CDR3, as DNA: TGCGCCAGCAGCTTTGAGGCAGCGGCTGAAGCTTTCTTT.

The gene calls are TRBV4-1 and TRBJ2-2, with 14 bases identical to TRBD2. The germline V gene encodes CDR1 MGHRA and CDR2 YSYEKL. This CDR3 is built from 17 residues. V gave up 4 bases and J gave up 7 bases; unmatched junction bases: 8. CDR3 region: CASSRRLAGGPGGELFF. In DNA, the CDR3 is TGCGCCAGCAGCCGGCGACTAGCGGGAGGGCCCGGCGGGGAGCTGTTTTTT.

V and J are TRBV28 and TRBJ1-2; D is perhaps TRBD1 (5 bases). The CDR3 is made up of 14 amino acids. Per the germline V gene, CDR1 is MDHEN and CDR2 is SYDVKM. Trimming removed 4 bases at V and 3 bases at J, with 12 bases between. The CDR3 region has the DNA TGTGCCAGCAGTTCGTCCCGGGGGGACTATGGCTACACCTTC. It yields the protein CASSSSRGDYGYTF.

This clone was seen many times. The chain links TRBV10-1 to TRBJ2-7, with TRBD1 matching 9 bases. The ends lost 7 bases at V and 4 bases at J; junction bases unmatched: 5. The CDR3 runs to 13 residues. Germline V gives CDR1 WNHNN, CDR2 SYGVQD (reference sequence). The CDR3 DNA reads as TGCGCCAGCATTCGGACAGGGGTATACGAGCAGTACTTC. This encodes CASIRTGVYEQYF.

This clone showed up just a few times. The chain is built from TRBV28 and TRBJ1-5; 8 bases are shared with TRBD1. The V and J ends lost 5 bases and 5 bases, in that order; junction bases with no gene match: 8. The CDR3 loop spans 15 amino acids. Germline CDR1 and CDR2: MDHEN and SYDVKM. CDR3 DNA: TGTGCCAGCAGTACGAGGACAGGGAAGGATCAGCCCCAGCATTTT. Translated: CASSTRTGKDQPQHF. Using reference TRBV28 and TRBJ1-5 for the parts outside the CDR3, the full variable domain is DVKVTQSSRYLVKRTGEKVFLECVQDMDHENMFWYRQDPGLGLRLIYFSYDVKMKEKGDIPEGYSVSREKKERFSLILESASTNQTSMYLCASSTRTGKDQPQHFGDGTRLSIL.

V and J are TRBV4-2 and TRBJ2-7, with D unclear. This CDR3 region has 15 residues. V was shortened by 0 bases and J by 7 bases, with 16 bases between the two germline ends. Germline CDR1 and CDR2: LGHNA and YNFKEQ. The CDR3 sequence is CASSQEGAASGEQYF. CDR3 coding DNA: TGTGCCAGCAGCCAAGAAGGAGCAGCGTCCGGGGAGCAGTACTTC.

There are a few counts of this clone. V gene TRBV6-1 combines with J gene TRBJ1-1, with unresolved D. The CDR3 has 15 amino acids. The V and J ends lost 3 bases and 0 bases respectively, with 11 bases between them. CDR1 MNHNS and CDR2 SASEGT come from the germline V gene. CDR3 DNA: TGTGCCAGCAGTGACACGGGAGTTATGAACACTGAAGCTTTCTTT. It yields the protein CASSDTGVMNTEAFF.

V gene TRBV5-1 combines with J gene TRBJ2-2, with 10 bases fitting TRBD2. The germline V gene encodes CDR1 SGHRS and CDR2 YFSETQ. This CDR3 is built from 16 residues. V dropped 1 base and J dropped 4; count of bases not matched to a gene: 4. In DNA, the CDR3 is TGCGCCAGCAGCTTGAGGTCTAGCGGGAGCACCGGGGAGCTGTTTTTT. Amino acids: CASSLRSSGSTGELFF.

This rearrangement joins TRBV2 to TRBJ1-1; TRBD1 is a possible D gene (5 bases). The CDR3 covers 13 residues. Germline CDR1 SNHLY, CDR2 FYNNEI. Trimming pared 3 bases from V and 2 bases from J, leaving 7 bases between. CDR3 in DNA: TGTGCCAGCAGTGATGACAGAAACACTGAAGCTTTCTTT. Translated: CASSDDRNTEAFF.

This chain joins TRBV5-1 and TRBJ2-1; a weak D match, TRBD2 (5 bases). In germline, CDR1 is SGHRS, CDR2 YFSETQ. There are 14 residues in the CDR3. Trimming cost V 4 bases and J 2 bases, with 10 bases left between them. The CDR3 here is CASSPSGTYNEQFF. CDR3 nucleotide sequence: TGCGCCAGCAGCCCCAGCGGTACCTACAATGAGCAGTTCTTC.

The V call is TRBV28, the J call TRBJ2-7; TRBD1 agrees at 10 bases. The CDR3 has 12 amino acids. CDR1 and CDR2 (germline): MDHEN, SYDVKM. The CDR3 here is CGTGTGVGEQYF. Written as DNA, the CDR3 is TGTGGAACCGGGACAGGGGTGGGCGAGCAGTACTTC.

This clone has more than one count but fewer than ten. Different DNA sequences within this sample yield the same CDR3. The chain employs TRBV9 and TRBJ2-1, with TRBD1 matching over 8 bases. The germline V gene encodes CDR1 SGDLS and CDR2 YYNGEE. There are 15 residues in the CDR3. V shed 2 bases and J 1 base; nucleotides not matched to a gene: 2. CDR3 region: CASSVTGGSYNEQFF. In nucleotides, the CDR3 is TGTGCCAGCAGCGTTACAGGGGGTTCCTACAATGAGCAGTTCTTC.

The table lists this clone with a few counts. The rearrangement joins TRBV6-5 to TRBJ2-7; 11 bases map to TRBD2. Germline CDR1 MNHEY, CDR2 SVGAGI. With V trimmed by 4 bases and J by 0 bases, 5 bases remained unmatched. The CDR3 extends over 16 amino acids. The chain's CDR3 is CASSSLTSGISYEQYF. Written as DNA, the CDR3 is TGTGCCAGCAGTTCCTTGACTAGCGGGATCTCCTACGAGCAGTACTTC.

This clone was detected a few times. The gene calls are TRBV27 and TRBJ1-2; tentative D call: TRBD1 (5 bases). Per germline, CDR1 MNHEY and CDR2 SMNVEV (reference sequence). The length of the CDR3 is 15 residues. The germline V and J ends were trimmed by 0 bases and 2 bases, with 10 bases remaining between them. The CDR3 spells CASSLSWGSNYGYTF. CDR3 DNA sequence: TGTGCCAGCAGTTTATCGTGGGGCAGCAACTATGGCTACACCTTC.

In this sample, this clone turned up a few times. The chain uses TRBV18 and TRBJ1-1; 8 bases align to TRBD1. Germline V lookup: CDR1 KGHSH, CDR2 LQKENI. This CDR3 has 15 residues. V was pared by 5 bases and J by 10 bases, with 15 bases of the junction left unmatched. CDR3 residues: CASSESAGQGSGAFF. CDR3 in DNA: TGTGCCAGCTCAGAGTCGGCAGGACAGGGTAGTGGAGCTTTCTTT.

The rearrangement uses TRBV2 and TRBJ1-1; possible D gene TRBD1, 6 bases. Trimming pared 8 bases from V and 4 bases from J, leaving 17 bases between. Germline-derived CDR1 and CDR2 are SNHLY and FYNNEI. The CDR3 has 14 amino acids. CDR3 sequence reads: CASQMGGLGTEAFF. The DNA of the CDR3 is TGTGCCAGCCAAATGGGGGGGCTGGGCACTGAAGCTTTCTTT.

The V and J genes are TRBV10-3 and TRBJ2-2; 10 bases are shared with TRBD2. V dropped 3 bases and J dropped 7; count of bases not matched to a gene: 8. This CDR3 comprises 16 residues. Germline CDR1 reads ENHRY; CDR2 reads SYGVKD. CDR3 bases: TGTGCCATCAGTGAATCGATAGCGGGAGGTGTCGGGGAGCTGTTTTTT. It codes for CAISESIAGGVGELFF.

This clone showed up just a few times. This chain connects TRBV19 to TRBJ1-2, with 10 bases that match TRBD1. Germline CDR1 reads LNHDA; CDR2 reads SQIVND (reference sequence). The length of the CDR3 is 14 residues. The V gene end was trimmed by 5 bases and the J gene end by 2 bases; junction bases not matched to a gene: 2. Written as DNA, the CDR3 is TGTGCCAGTAGTCCGGGACAGGGGAACTATGGCTACACCTTC. It specifies CASSPGQGNYGYTF.

This sequence joins TRBV13 and TRBJ2-7; D unresolved. CDR3 length: 13 residues. Germline V CDR1 and CDR2: PRHDT, FYEKMQ (reference sequence). V was clipped by 1 base and J by 3 bases, with 7 bases between them. In DNA form, the CDR3 reads TGTGCCAGCAGCTTAGAGGCCCACTACGAGCAGTACGTC. Residues: CASSLEAHYEQYV.

The chain is built from TRBV5-6 and TRBJ2-5; TRBD2 is a possible D gene (5 bases). The assigned J gene may be wrong: the sequence end matches TRBJ2-7 better. This CDR3 contains 15 residues. Germline V CDR1 and CDR2: SGHDT, YYEEEE. The CDR3 reads CASSLRTPTVYEQYF. Written as DNA, the CDR3 is TGTGCCAGCAGCTTGCGGACTCCAACGGTCTACGAGCAGTACTTC.